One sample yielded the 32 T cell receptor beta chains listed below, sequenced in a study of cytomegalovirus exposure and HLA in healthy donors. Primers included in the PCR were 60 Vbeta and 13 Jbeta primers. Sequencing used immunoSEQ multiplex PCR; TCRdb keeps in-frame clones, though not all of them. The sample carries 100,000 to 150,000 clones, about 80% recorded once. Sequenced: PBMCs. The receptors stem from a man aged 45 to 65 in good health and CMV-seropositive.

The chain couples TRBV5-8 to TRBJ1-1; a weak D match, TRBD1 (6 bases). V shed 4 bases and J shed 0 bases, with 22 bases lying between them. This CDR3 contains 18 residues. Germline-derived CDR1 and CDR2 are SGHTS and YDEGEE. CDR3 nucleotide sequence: TGTGCCAGCAGCCCGAACCCGACAGGCCAAATAATGAACACTGAAGCTTTCTTT. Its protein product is CASSPNPTGQIMNTEAFF.

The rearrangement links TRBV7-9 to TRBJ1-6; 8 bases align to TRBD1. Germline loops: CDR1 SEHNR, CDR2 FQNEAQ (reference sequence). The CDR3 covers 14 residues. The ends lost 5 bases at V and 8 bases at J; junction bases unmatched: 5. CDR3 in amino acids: CASSLDRDHSPLHF. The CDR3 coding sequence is TGTGCCAGCAGCCTGGACAGGGACCATTCACCCCTCCACTTT.

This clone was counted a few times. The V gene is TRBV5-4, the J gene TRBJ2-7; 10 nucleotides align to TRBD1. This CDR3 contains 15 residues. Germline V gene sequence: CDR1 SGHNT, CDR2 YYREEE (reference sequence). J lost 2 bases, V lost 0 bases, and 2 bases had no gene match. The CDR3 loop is CASSLGTGGPYEQYF. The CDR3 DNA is TGTGCCAGCAGCTTGGGGACAGGGGGACCCTACGAGCAGTACTTC. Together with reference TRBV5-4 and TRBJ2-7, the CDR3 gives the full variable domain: ETGVTQSPTHLIKTRGQQVTLRCSSQSGHNTVSWYQQALGQGPQFIFQYYREEENGRGNFPPRFSGLQFPNYSSELNVNALELDDSALYLCASSLGTGGPYEQYFGPGTRLTVT.

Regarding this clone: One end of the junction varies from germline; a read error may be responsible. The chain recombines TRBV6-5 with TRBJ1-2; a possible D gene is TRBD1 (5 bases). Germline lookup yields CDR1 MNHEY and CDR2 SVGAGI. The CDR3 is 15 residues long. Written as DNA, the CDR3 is TGTGCCAGCAGTTCTCCCGGCGGGGGATATTATGTCTACACCTTC. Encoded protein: CASSSPGGGYYVYTF.

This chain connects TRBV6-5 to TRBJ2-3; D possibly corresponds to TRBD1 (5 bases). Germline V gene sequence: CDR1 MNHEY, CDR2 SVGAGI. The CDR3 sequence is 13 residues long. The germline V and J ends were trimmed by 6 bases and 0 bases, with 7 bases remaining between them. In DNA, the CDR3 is TGTGCCAGCAGGGGGCCTAGCACAGATACGCAGTATTTT. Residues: CASRGPSTDTQYF.

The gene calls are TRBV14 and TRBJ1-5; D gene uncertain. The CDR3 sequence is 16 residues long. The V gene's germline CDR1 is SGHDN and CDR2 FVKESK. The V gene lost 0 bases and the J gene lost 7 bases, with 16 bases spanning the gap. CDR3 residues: CASSQDPGTIRQPQHF. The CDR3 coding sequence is TGTGCCAGCAGCCAAGATCCAGGTACCATCCGGCAGCCCCAGCATTTT.

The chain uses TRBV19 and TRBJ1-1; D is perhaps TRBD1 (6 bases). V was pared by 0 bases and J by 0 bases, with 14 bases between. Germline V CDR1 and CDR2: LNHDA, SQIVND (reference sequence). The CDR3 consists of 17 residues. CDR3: CASSIDRGTALNTEAFF. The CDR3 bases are TGTGCCAGTAGTATAGACAGGGGAACGGCGTTGAACACTGAAGCTTTCTTT.

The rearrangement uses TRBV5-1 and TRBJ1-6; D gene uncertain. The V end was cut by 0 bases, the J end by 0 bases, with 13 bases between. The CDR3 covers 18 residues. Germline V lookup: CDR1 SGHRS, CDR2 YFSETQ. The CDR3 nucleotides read TGCGCCAGCAGCTTGGACAGTTACCAAGACTCCTATAATTCACCCCTCCACTTT. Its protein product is CASSLDSYQDSYNSPLHF.

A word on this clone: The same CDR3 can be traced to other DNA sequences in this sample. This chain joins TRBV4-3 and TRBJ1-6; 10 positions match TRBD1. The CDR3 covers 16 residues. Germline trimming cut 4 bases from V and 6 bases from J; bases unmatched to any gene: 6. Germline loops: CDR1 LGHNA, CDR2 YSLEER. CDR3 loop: CASSLDRGPGNSPLHF. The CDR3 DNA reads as TGCGCCAGCAGCCTCGACAGGGGGCCCGGTAATTCACCCCTCCACTTT.

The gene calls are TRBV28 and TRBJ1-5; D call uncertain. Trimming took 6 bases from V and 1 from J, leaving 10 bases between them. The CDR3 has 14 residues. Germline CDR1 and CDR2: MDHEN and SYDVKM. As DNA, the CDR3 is TGTGCCAGCAGCCCCAGGCCCAGCAATCAGCCCCAGCATTTT. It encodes CASSPRPSNQPQHF.

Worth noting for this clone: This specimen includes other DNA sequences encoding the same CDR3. DNA of the CDR3: TGCGCCAGCAGCTTGGGGCAGAACACCGGGGAGCTGTTTTTT. Translating gives CASSLGQNTGELFF. The chain uses TRBV5-1 and TRBJ2-2; D not resolved. CDR1 is SGHRS, CDR2 YFSETQ, per germline. V was clipped by 0 bases and J by 1 base, with 4 bases between them. The CDR3 extends over 14 amino acids.

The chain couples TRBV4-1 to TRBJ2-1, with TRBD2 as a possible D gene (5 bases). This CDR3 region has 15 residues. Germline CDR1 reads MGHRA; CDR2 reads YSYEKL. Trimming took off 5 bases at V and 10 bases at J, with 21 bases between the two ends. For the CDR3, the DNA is TGCGCCAGCAGCTCAGTCCCGGGGTCCGGAAAGGAGCAGTTCTTC. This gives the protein CASSSVPGSGKEQFF.

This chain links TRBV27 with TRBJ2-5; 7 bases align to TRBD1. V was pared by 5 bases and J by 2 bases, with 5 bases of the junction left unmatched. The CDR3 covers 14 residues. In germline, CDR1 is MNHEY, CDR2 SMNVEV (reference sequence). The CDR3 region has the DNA TGTGCCAGCAGTCCCTGGACAGGTCAAGAGACCCAGTACTTC. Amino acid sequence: CASSPWTGQETQYF.

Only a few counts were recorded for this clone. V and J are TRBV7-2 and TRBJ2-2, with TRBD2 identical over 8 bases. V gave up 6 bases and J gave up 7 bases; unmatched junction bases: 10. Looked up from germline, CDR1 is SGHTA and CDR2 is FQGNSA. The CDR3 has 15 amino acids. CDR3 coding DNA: TGTGCCAGCAGTCCGGGACTAGAGCTGGGCGGGGAGCTGTTTTTT. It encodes CASSPGLELGGELFF. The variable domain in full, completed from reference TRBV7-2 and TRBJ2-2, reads GAGVSQSPSNKVTEKGKDVELRCDPISGHTALYWYRQSLGQGLEFLIYFQGNSAPDKSGLPSDRFSAERTGGSVSTLTIQRTQQEDSAVYLCASSPGLELGGELFFGEGSRLTVL.

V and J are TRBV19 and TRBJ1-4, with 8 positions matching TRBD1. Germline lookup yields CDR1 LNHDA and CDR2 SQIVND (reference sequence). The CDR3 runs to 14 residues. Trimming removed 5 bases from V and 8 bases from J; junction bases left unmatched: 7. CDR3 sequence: CASSSQGAREKLFF. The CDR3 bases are TGTGCCAGTAGTTCCCAGGGGGCGCGAGAAAAACTGTTTTTT.

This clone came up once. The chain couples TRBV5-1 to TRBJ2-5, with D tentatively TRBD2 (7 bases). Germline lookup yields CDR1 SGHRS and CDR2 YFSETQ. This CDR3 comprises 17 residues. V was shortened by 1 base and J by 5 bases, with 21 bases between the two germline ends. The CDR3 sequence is CASSLWPVGGAVETQYF. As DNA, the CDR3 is TGCGCCAGCAGCTTGTGGCCCGTGGGGGGGGCCGTGGAGACCCAGTACTTC.

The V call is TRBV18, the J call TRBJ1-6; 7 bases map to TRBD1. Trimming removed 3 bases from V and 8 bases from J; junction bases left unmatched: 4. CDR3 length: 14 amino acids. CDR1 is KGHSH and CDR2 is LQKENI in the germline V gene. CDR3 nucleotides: TGTGCCAGCTCACCGGACAGGATTGATTCACCCCTCCACTTT. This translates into CASSPDRIDSPLHF.

The CDR3 region is CASSLGGTGPYEQYF. CDR3 DNA sequence: TGCGCCAGCAGCTTGGGTGGGACAGGGCCTTACGAGCAGTACTTC. The chain employs TRBV5-1 and TRBJ2-7; 9 positions agree with TRBD1. CDR1 and CDR2 from the germline V gene are SGHRS and YFSETQ. Losses at the gene ends were 0 bases for V and 4 bases for J; bases not matched to a gene: 5. CDR3 size: 15 residues.

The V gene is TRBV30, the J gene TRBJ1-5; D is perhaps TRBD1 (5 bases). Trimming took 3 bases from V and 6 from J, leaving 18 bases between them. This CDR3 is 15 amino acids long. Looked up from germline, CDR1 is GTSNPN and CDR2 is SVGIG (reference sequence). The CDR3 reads CAWRRWQGEGQPQHF. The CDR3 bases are TGTGCCTGGAGAAGATGGCAAGGGGAGGGTCAGCCCCAGCATTTT.

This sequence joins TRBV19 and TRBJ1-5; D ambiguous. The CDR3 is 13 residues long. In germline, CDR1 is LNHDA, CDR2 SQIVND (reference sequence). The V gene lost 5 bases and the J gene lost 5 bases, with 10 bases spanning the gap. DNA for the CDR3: TGTGCCAGTAGTCCCCAACATTATCAGCCCCAGCATTTT. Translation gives CASSPQHYQPQHF.

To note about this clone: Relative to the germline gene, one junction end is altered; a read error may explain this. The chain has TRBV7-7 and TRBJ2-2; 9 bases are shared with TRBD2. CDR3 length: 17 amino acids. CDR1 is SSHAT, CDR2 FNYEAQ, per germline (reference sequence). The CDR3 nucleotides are TGTGCTAGCAGCTTAGCCGGGACTAGCCTTTCCACCGGGGAGCTGTTTTTT. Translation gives CASSLAGTSLSTGELFF.

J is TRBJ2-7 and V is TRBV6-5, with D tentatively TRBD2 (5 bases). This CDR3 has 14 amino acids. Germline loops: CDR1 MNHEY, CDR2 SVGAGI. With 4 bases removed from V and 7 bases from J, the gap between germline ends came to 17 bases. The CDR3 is CASSSSGSVREQYF. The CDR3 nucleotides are TGTGCCAGCAGTTCGTCTGGGAGTGTTCGAGAGCAGTACTTC.

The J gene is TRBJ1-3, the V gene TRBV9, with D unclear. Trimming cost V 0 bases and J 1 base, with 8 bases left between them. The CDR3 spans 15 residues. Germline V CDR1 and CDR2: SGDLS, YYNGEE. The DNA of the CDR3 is TGTGCCAGCAGCGTAGTTTCGGAGTCTGGAAACACCATATATTTT. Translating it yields CASSVVSESGNTIYF. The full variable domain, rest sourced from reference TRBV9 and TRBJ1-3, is DSGVTQTPKHLITATGQRVTLRCSPRSGDLSVYWYQQSLDQGLQFLIQYYNGEERAKGNILERFSAQQFPDLHSELNLSSLELGDSALYFCASSVVSESGNTIYFGEGSWLTVV.

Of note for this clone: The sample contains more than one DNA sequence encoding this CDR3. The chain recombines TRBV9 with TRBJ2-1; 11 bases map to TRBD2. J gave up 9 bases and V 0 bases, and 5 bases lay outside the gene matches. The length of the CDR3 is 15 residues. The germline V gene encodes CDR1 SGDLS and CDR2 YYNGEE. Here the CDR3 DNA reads TGTGCCAGCAGCGTAGTAGCGGGAGGGCCTGGTGAGCAGTTCTTC. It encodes CASSVVAGGPGEQFF.

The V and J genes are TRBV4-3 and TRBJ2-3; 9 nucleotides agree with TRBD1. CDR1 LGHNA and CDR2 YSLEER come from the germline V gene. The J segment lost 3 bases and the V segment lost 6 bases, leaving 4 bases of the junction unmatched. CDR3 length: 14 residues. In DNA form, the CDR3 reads TGCGCCAGCAGAGACAGGGGGGTAACAGATACGCAGTATTTT. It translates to CASRDRGVTDTQYF.

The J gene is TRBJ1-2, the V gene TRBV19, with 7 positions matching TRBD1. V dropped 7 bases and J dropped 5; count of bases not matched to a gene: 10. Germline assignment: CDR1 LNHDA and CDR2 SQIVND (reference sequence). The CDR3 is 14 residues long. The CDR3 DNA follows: TGTGCCAGTATACCGACCGGGACAGCATATGGCTACACCTTC. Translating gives CASIPTGTAYGYTF. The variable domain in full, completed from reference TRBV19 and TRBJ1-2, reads DGGITQSPKYLFRKEGQNVTLSCEQNLNHDAMYWYRQDPGQGLRLIYYSQIVNDFQKGDIAEGYSVSREKKESFPLTVTSAQKNPTAFYLCASIPTGTAYGYTFGSGTRLTVV.

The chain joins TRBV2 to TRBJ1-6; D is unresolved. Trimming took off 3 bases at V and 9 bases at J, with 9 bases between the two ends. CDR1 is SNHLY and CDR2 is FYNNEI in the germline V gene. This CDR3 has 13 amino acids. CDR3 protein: CASSESGGSPLHF. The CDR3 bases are TGTGCCAGCAGTGAGAGTGGTGGTTCACCCCTCCACTTT.

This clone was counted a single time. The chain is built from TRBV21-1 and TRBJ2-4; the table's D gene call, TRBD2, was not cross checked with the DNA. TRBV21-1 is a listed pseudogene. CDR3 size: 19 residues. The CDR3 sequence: CASIIAGGPLPHAKNIQYF. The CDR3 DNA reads TGTGCCAGCATTATAGCGGGAGGGCCCCTTCCACACGCCAAAAACATTCAGTACTTC.

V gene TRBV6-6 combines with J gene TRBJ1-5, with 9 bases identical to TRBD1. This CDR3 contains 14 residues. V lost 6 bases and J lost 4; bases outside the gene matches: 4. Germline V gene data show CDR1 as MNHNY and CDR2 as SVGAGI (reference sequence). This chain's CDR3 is CASRHDRGNQPQHF. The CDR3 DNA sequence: TGTGCCAGCAGACATGACAGGGGGAATCAGCCCCAGCATTTT.

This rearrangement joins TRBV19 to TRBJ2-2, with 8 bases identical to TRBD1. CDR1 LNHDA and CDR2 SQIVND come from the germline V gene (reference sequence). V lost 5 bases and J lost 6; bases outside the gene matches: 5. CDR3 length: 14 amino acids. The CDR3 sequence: CASSPQTGAGELFF. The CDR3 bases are TGTGCCAGTAGTCCCCAGACAGGGGCCGGGGAGCTGTTTTTT.

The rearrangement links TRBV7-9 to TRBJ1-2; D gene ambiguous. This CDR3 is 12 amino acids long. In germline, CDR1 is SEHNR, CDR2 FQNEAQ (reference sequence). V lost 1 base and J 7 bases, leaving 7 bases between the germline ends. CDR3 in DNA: TGTGCCAGCAGCTTAGGAGGGCCTGGCTACACCTTC. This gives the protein CASSLGGPGYTF.

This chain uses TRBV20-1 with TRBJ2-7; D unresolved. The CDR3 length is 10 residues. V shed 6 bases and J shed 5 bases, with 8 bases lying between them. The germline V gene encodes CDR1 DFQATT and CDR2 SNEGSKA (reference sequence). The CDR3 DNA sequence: TGCAGTGCCCCTTTAAACGAGCAGTACTTC. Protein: CSAPLNEQYF.